The 4 T cell receptor beta chains below were found in one sample sequenced in a study of early T cells in non-severe SARS-CoV-2 infection. MiXCR was run by TCRdb on the 5' RACE reads, yielding one entry per CDR3 protein. The sample has just over 65,000 distinct CDR3 sequences; around 13% are singletons. Sample: whole blood. Every receptor here comes from an adult who was a healthcare worker with PCR-confirmed SARS-CoV-2 infection or an uninfected control (not recorded which).

This clonotype was counted only a few times. The chain has TRBV5-1 and TRBJ2-7, with D hard to call. Germline-derived CDR1 and CDR2 are SGHRS and YFSETQ. The CDR3 totals 11 residues. Trimming shortened V by 5 bases and J by 2 bases, and 5 bases separated the two germline ends. The CDR3 DNA reads as TGCGCCAGCAGTGAGACCTACGAGCAGTACTTC. Protein product: CASSETYEQYF.

This clonotype has just a few counts. The chain couples TRBV14 to TRBJ2-3; the match to TRBD1 covers 7 bases. There are 15 residues in the CDR3. V was pared by 3 bases and J by 0 bases, with 3 bases of the junction left unmatched. The germline CDR1 and CDR2 sequences are SGHDN and FVKESK. The CDR3 is CASSHRQGSTDTQYF. CDR3 nucleotides: TGTGCCAGCAGCCACCGACAGGGCAGCACAGATACGCAGTATTTT.

This clonotype was recorded at least ten times. The J gene is TRBJ2-1, the V gene TRBV7-6, with D unclear. The CDR3 is 14 residues long. Per the germline V gene, CDR1 is SGHVS and CDR2 is FNYEAQ. V was trimmed by 4 bases and J by 5 bases, leaving 12 bases between them. The CDR3 here is CASSSRGLDNEQFF. The CDR3 DNA reads as TGTGCCAGCAGCTCCCGTGGGCTCGACAATGAGCAGTTCTTC.

A few counts support this clonotype. V usage is TRBV10-2 and J usage is TRBJ2-7; 8 nucleotides agree with TRBD2. The ends lost 7 bases at V and 3 bases at J; junction bases unmatched: 5. The CDR3 runs to 13 residues. From germline, CDR1 is WSHSY and CDR2 SAAADI. The DNA for the CDR3 is TGCGCCAGCAATAGCGGGGCCAACTACGAGCAGTACTTC. It yields the protein CASNSGANYEQYF.